This T cell receptor (beta chain) comes out of a study of cytomegalovirus exposure and HLA in healthy donors. Study conclusions and caveats: The authors enumerated 180 or so TCR beta chains as linked to cytomegalovirus. No immune exposure information besides CMV serostatus was available. By a later analysis, the bulk of CMV-associated TCR beta chains appeared HLA-restricted.

This clone came up a few times. Antigen: not known. The primer mix had 60 Vbeta and 13 Jbeta primers. Per the original methods: Some 80 million unique TCR beta chains, 10 million to 14 million shared, were counted in a later analysis. Only in-frame clones appear in the TCRdb table, and some are missing; sequencing was by immunoSEQ multiplex PCR. The V and J calls and clone size come from that table; D and trimming were worked out from the DNA. The sample shows about 90,000 clones, around 84% of them seen only once. The germline V gene encodes CDR1 MGHRA and CDR2 YSYEKL. V shed 0 bases and J 0 bases; nucleotides not matched to a gene: 3. This CDR3 is built from 16 residues.

This chain uses TRBV4-1 with TRBJ2-7; TRBD1 agrees at 9 bases. The clonotype was recovered from a woman aged 40 to 50 in good health and CMV-seropositive. Specimen: PBMCs. This CDR3 reads CASSQDRTGVSYEQYF. Written as DNA, the CDR3 is TGCGCCAGCAGCCAAGACCGGACAGGGGTCTCCTACGAGCAGTACTTC.